Below, 16 T cell receptor beta chains from the same sample are listed, as sequenced in a study of identical twins. TCRdb analysed the 5' RACE reads with MiXCR anew, one entry per CDR3 protein. Among 500,000 to 650,000 distinct CDR3 sequences listed, roughly 6.6% were seen once. The sample was also linked to a second study, of yellow fever vaccine responses in identical twins.

The sequenced sample consisted of PBMCs. The receptors come from a woman aged 18-30 years in good health.

This clonotype was picked up many times. The chain carries TRBV2 and TRBJ2-7, with 8 bases fitting TRBD1. Germline CDR1 and CDR2: SNHLY and FYNNEI. This CDR3 comprises 13 residues. The junction had 3 bases not matched to a gene; V was cut back by 4 bases and J by 4 bases. The CDR3 protein is CASSARDRYEQYV. CDR3 nucleotides: TGTGCCAGCAGTGCCCGGGACAGGTACGAGCAGTACGTC.

The gene calls are TRBV27 and TRBJ1-5; tentatively, D is TRBD1 (5 bases). V was cut by 5 bases and J by 6 bases, with 11 bases left in between. The length of the CDR3 is 13 residues. The germline CDR1 and CDR2 sequences are MNHEY and SMNVEV (reference sequence). DNA of the CDR3: TGTGCCAGCAGTCCGACAGAAATTCAGCCCCAGCATTTT. This gives the protein CASSPTEIQPQHF.

This clonotype occurred a few times. The chain combines TRBV5-1 with TRBJ2-7; TRBD2 agrees at 14 bases. The CDR3 sequence is 15 residues long. Germline V gene sequence: CDR1 SGHRS, CDR2 YFSETQ. After removal of 6 bases from V and 2 bases from J, the junction contained 4 bases not matched to a gene. The CDR3 loop is CASTGTSGGPYEQYF. The CDR3 DNA reads as TGCGCCAGCACCGGGACTAGCGGGGGCCCCTACGAGCAGTACTTC.

This clonotype was counted a few times. The V gene is TRBV10-3, the J gene TRBJ2-5; 14 positions agree with TRBD2. Germline V lookup: CDR1 ENHRY, CDR2 SYGVKD. The CDR3 covers 16 residues. With V trimmed by 4 bases and J by 1 base, 2 bases remained unmatched. The DNA for the CDR3 is TGTGCCATCAGTGGGACTAGCGGGGGGATCCAAGAGACCCAGTACTTC. Translation gives CAISGTSGGIQETQYF.

The chain links TRBV15 to TRBJ2-4, with TRBD2 matching 7 bases. The CDR3 covers 15 residues. From germline, CDR1 is LNHNV and CDR2 YYDKDF (reference sequence). V lost 3 bases, J lost 3 bases, and 5 bases stayed unmatched. Written as DNA, the CDR3 is TGTGCCACCAGCAGGCCCGGGGGGATCAAAAACATTCAGTACTTC. Translated: CATSRPGGIKNIQYF.

This chain connects TRBV12-3 or TRBV12-4 to TRBJ2-2; 9 bases are shared with TRBD2. Trimming took 3 bases from V and 5 from J; bases not matched to a gene: 7. This CDR3 comprises 16 residues. The CDR3 bases are TGTGCCAGCAGTTTGGCTGCGGGGGGGCTTACCGGGGAGCTGTTTTTT. It yields the protein CASSLAAGGLTGELFF.

This clonotype was counted ten times or more. Sequence at one end of the junction differs from germline and may be a read error. V is TRBV7-9 and J is TRBJ1-2; no definite D call. This CDR3 spans 12 amino acids. Germline CDR1 and CDR2: SEHNR and FQNEAQ (reference sequence). In DNA, the CDR3 is TGTGCCAGCAGCTTATCGTCTGGGAGGGTCCCCTTC. It translates to CASSLSSGRVPF.

The chain carries TRBV2 and TRBJ2-2, with D uncertain. Germline CDR1 and CDR2: SNHLY and FYNNEI. V was clipped by 8 bases and J by 2 bases, with 12 bases between them. The CDR3 totals 14 residues. The CDR3 loop is CASRAAHNTGELFF. The CDR3 nucleotides are TGTGCCAGCCGCGCTGCACATAACACCGGGGAGCTGTTTTTT.

This clonotype was seen at least ten times. The chain recombines TRBV7-8 with TRBJ2-3, with TRBD1 matching over 8 bases. With V trimmed by 1 base and J by 0 bases, 12 bases remained unmatched. Germline CDR1 and CDR2: SGHVS and FQNEAQ. This CDR3 is built from 19 residues. The CDR3 nucleotides are TGTGCCAGCAGCTTAGAGGGGAATAGACAGGGGCCTAGCACAGATACGCAGTATTTT. Amino acid sequence: CASSLEGNRQGPSTDTQYF.

This clonotype was detected only a few times. The chain is built from TRBV10-3 and TRBJ1-2; D is unresolved. The CDR3 has 15 amino acids. Germline V CDR1 and CDR2: ENHRY, SYGVKD. V was cut by 2 bases and J by 2 bases, with 12 bases left in between. The CDR3 is CAISENGPTNYGYTF. In DNA, the CDR3 is TGTGCCATCAGTGAGAACGGACCTACCAACTATGGCTACACCTTC.

The J gene is TRBJ2-4, the V gene TRBV12-3 or TRBV12-4, with D unresolved. The CDR3 totals 12 residues. The ends were cut back, 3 bases at V and 5 bases at J, with 5 bases in the middle. The CDR3 DNA follows: TGTGCCAGCAGTTTCTCGGAAAACATTCAGTACTTC. Its protein product is CASSFSENIQYF.

This clonotype was detected ten times or more. The rearrangement joins TRBV10-3 to TRBJ2-3, with TRBD2 identical over 11 bases. Trimming at V came to 4 bases and at J to 4 bases, leaving 7 bases not matched to a gene. CDR3 size: 16 residues. Germline-derived CDR1 and CDR2 are ENHRY and SYGVKD. CDR3 amino acids: CAISVLAGGSADTQYF. CDR3 DNA: TGTGCCATCAGTGTTTTAGCGGGGGGGTCGGCAGATACGCAGTATTTT.

The chain joins TRBV5-1 to TRBJ1-4; D ambiguous. V lost 1 base, J lost 6 bases, and 10 bases lay in between. Looked up from germline, CDR1 is SGHRS and CDR2 is YFSETQ. The CDR3 is 14 residues long. CDR3 protein: CASSLRLGDEKLFF. DNA of the CDR3: TGCGCCAGCAGCTTGAGGTTAGGTGATGAAAAACTGTTTTTT.

This clonotype was seen many times. V and J are TRBV14 and TRBJ2-2; no firm D call. V gave up 6 bases and J gave up 1 base, with 6 bases separating them. There are 13 residues in the CDR3. Germline V gene data show CDR1 as SGHDN and CDR2 as FVKESK. The CDR3 DNA reads as TGTGCCAGCAGTAGAGGGAACACCGGGGAGCTGTTTTTT. This gives the protein CASSRGNTGELFF.

This clonotype was found a few times. J is TRBJ1-2 and V is TRBV12-3 or TRBV12-4; TRBD1 matches at 8 bases. The junction had 8 bases not matched to a gene; V was cut back by 6 bases and J by 2 bases. This CDR3 is 15 amino acids long. The CDR3 nucleotides read TGTGCCAGCAGCCCGGGACAGGCGGAAAACTATGGCTACACCTTC. It codes for CASSPGQAENYGYTF.

In its sample, this clonotype was seen a few times. The rearrangement links TRBV20-1 to TRBJ2-1, with D possibly being TRBD2 (5 bases). The germline V gene encodes CDR1 DFQATT and CDR2 SNEGSKA (reference sequence). V lost 2 bases and J lost 4, with 9 bases in between. The CDR3 length is 13 residues. The CDR3 region has the DNA TGCAGTGCTAGAACTGGACTTTACAATGAGCAGTTCTTC. This gives the protein CSARTGLYNEQFF.